This T cell receptor (beta chain) was captured in a study of cytomegalovirus exposure and HLA in healthy donors. Notes on the study in general: It was 150 or so TCR beta chains that were listed as cytomegalovirus-associated. In the roughly 120 validation repertoires, a later analysis found that first-cohort TCR clusters tended to co-occur. In vitro work confirmed that a few CMV-associated chains recognize CMV antigens.

From germline, CDR1 is SGDLS and CDR2 YYNGEE. V was clipped by 3 bases and J by 8 bases, with 17 bases between them. CDR3 length: 14 residues. About this clone: The antigen is unknown.

Generated by immunoSEQ multiplex PCR, the TCRdb table keeps only in-frame clones and is missing some. This table has about 340,000 clones, roughly 88% appearing once. The donors were part of the validation cohort, which consisted of about 130 subjects and was separate from the first cohort of 666 subjects. The sequence derives from a woman in her late teens or twenties in good health and CMV-seronegative. Sequences were obtained from PBMCs. This chain connects TRBV9 to TRBJ1-2, with a tentative D call TRBD1 (5 bases). The CDR3 DNA is TGTGCCAGCAGCGCAGCCTTAGGGGTTTACGGCTACACCTTC. Translation gives CASSAALGVYGYTF.